This T cell receptor (beta chain) was sequenced during a study of sequential checkpoint blockade in melanoma (dated by TCRdb to the late 2010s). Study-wide context: Patients were randomized 1:1 to first-line nivolumab followed by ipilimumab (arm A) or ipilimumab followed by nivolumab (arm B). Maintenance nivolumab came after both trial sequences. Paper-wide results and their limitations: The model for predicting response that combines TCR metrics with mutation burden needs to be validated in larger, independent patient cohorts.

As encoded in the germline V gene (reference sequence), CDR1 is MNHEY while CDR2 is SMNVEV. Counted from cysteine to phenylalanine, this CDR3 has 12 amino acids. This entry keeps only the CDR3 DNA: 36 bases, framed from base 1. Germline trimming: 5 bases from V, 10 bases from J; junction bases outside gene matches: 6. The treatment or condition label, read with the paper, signifies: randomized to nivolumab then ipilimumab (arm A) or the reverse (arm B). None of the patients in the trial had previously been given DNA-damaging chemotherapy. A FACS Aria II flow cytometer was used to sort live CD3+CD8+ cells that were negative for CD19 and CD56 from thawed PBMCs. CheckMate 064, a randomized, open-label phase II trial of sequential checkpoint blockade, was the source of the samples, all of which came from patients with melanoma. Peripheral blood mononuclear cells were collected by leukapheresis, purified with Ficoll-Paque, and frozen in human serum with around 10% DMSO. Immediately after sorting, the purity of sorted blood CD3+CD8+ cells was verified to be >95%, after which DNA was extracted.

About this clone itself: Its recognized antigen is unknown. Within one base of it there is no much larger clone, and no base qualities were kept.

TCRbeta CDR3 regions were immunosequenced from genomic DNA with the immunoSEQ Assay. Before high-throughput sequencing, the genomic DNA was amplified using bias-controlled multiplex PCR. The authors' pipeline ran thus. To quantify the absolute abundance of each unique TCRbeta CDR3 region, the sequences were collapsed and filtered. Clonality, defined as 1 minus Pielou's evenness, was calculated using productive rearrangements only. A previously published method was used to identify clones with significantly greater frequencies in on-treatment samples than in baseline samples. Held by TCRdb, this immuneACCESS table contains in-frame sequences only and omits some clones. Under half of the omission traces to an unresolved V gene where checked; the cause of the rest is unknown. V and J calls and clone size are given by that table; D and trimming were obtained from the DNA. Counted in this sample were 15,000 to 20,000 clones; roughly 93% of them appeared once. 24% of the sample is held by the ten biggest clonotypes.

The TCR originated in a human donor with melanoma. This sequence uses TRBV27 and TRBJ1-1; 8 nucleotides in the junction match TRBD1. This sample comprised CD8+ T cells sorted from blood (inferred from file names), obtained from a patient given nivolumab and ipilimumab in sequence. The DNA sequence is TGTGCCAGCAGTCCACAGGGGGGGCGAGCTTTCTTT. Its translation reads: CASSPQGGRAFF.